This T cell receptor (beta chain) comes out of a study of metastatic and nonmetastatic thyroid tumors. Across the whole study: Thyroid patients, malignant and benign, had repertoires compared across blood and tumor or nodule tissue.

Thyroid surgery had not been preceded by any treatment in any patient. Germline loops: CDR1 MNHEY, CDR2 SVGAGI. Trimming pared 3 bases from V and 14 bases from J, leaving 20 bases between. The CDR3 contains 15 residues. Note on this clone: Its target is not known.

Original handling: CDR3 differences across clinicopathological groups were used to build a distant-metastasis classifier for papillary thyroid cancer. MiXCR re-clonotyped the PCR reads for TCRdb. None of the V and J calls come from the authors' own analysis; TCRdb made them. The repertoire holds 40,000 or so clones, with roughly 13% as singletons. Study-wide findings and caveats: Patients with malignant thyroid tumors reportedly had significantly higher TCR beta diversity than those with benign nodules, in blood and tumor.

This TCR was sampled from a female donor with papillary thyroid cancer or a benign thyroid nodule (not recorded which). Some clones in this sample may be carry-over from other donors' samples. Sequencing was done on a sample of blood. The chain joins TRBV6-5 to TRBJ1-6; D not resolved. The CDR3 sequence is CASSYGLFGAAALHF. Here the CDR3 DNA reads TGTGCCAGCAGTTATGGTCTTTTCGGTGCGGCAGCCCTCCACTTT.